These T cell receptor beta chains were read from a single sample in a study of blood T cell repertoires in COVID-19. Assay used: immunoSEQ multiplex PCR; TCRdb lists only in-frame clones, some missing. The sample has some 260,000 clones; around 80% are singletons. The material sequenced was PBMCs or T cells enriched from blood (not recorded which). The receptors here all came from a man aged 25 to 45 with acute COVID-19. Each CDR3 is given with its conserved first and last residue. D genes are given only for firm matches. Clone size is not always given. Where it is, it says once, few, many or a class for expanded clones.

J gene	clone size	V gene	D gene	CDR3 protein	CDR3 DNA
TRBJ2-3	.	TRBV9	TRBD2	CASSVVSSGGATDTQYF	TGTGCCAGCAGCGTAGTTTCTAGCGGGGGGGCAACAGATACGCAGTATTTT
TRBJ1-1	.	TRBV19	.	CASSIMLNTEAFF	TGTGCCAGTAGTATTATGTTGAACACTGAAGCTTTCTTT
TRBJ1-2	.	TRBV9	.	CASSHSTDRTWAYGYTF	TGTGCCAGCAGCCACTCAACCGACAGGACGTGGGCCTATGGCTACACCTTC
TRBJ1-2	few	TRBV19	TRBD1	CASRSDRGVNYGYTF	TGTGCCAGTAGATCCGACAGGGGGGTGAACTATGGCTACACCTTC
TRBJ1-2	.	TRBV6-5	TRBD1	CATNYRGAGNYGYTF	TGTGCCACAAATTACAGGGGCGCAGGTAACTATGGCTACACCTTC
TRBJ2-5	.	TRBV7-9	.	CASSSGQFQETQYF	TGTGCCAGCAGCTCCGGACAGTTCCAAGAGACCCAGTACTTC
TRBJ2-2	.	TRBV27	TRBD1	CASSSPDRVEGAGELFF	TGTGCCAGCAGTTCCCCGGACAGGGTAGAAGGTGCCGGGGAGCTGTTTTTT
TRBJ2-1	.	TRBV12-3/TRBV12-4	TRBD2	CASSWTSLNEQFF	TGTGCCAGCAGTTGGACTAGCCTGAATGAGCAGTTCTTC
TRBJ1-4	once	TRBV6-5	.	CASSTPRGTNEKLFF	TGTGCCAGCAGCACTCCCCGGGGGACTAATGAAAAACTGTTTTTT
TRBJ1-5	.	TRBV27	.	CASSLGGEDQPQHF	TGTGCCAGCAGTTTGGGCGGGGAAGACCAGCCCCAGCATTTT
TRBJ1-1	.	TRBV5-1	TRBD1	CASSLDREAFF	TGTGCCAGCAGCTTGGACAGGGAAGCTTTCTTT
TRBJ1-1	.	TRBV18	.	CASSPGQTNTEAFF	TGTGCCAGCTCACCGGGACAAACCAACACTGAAGCTTTCTTT
TRBJ2-5	.	TRBV30	TRBD1	CAFNRGLGETQYF	TGTGCCTTCAACAGGGGGCTGGGTGAGACCCAGTACTTC
TRBJ1-6	.	TRBV5-4	.	CASSSDPDSNSPLHF	TGTGCCAGCAGCTCGGACCCGGACAGTAATTCACCCCTCCACTTT
TRBJ1-2	.	TRBV28	.	CASSLGQGYGYTF	TGTGCCAGCAGTTTAGGTCAGGGCTATGGCTACACCTTC
TRBJ2-3	.	TRBV7-9	TRBD1	CASSYDRRGLSTDTQYF	TGTGCCAGCAGCTATGACCGAAGGGGGCTAAGCACAGATACGCAGTATTTT
TRBJ2-1	.	TRBV5-1	TRBD2	CASSEPSGGIYGEQFF	TGCGCCAGCAGCGAGCCTAGCGGGGGAATTTACGGTGAGCAGTTCTTC
TRBJ1-1	.	TRBV9	.	CASSVADTMNTEAFF	TGTGCCAGCAGCGTAGCGGACACTATGAACACTGAAGCTTTCTTT
TRBJ2-3	.	TRBV24-1	TRBD1	CATSEGGQGADTQYF	TGTGCCACCAGTGAGGGGGGACAGGGGGCAGATACGCAGTATTTT
TRBJ2-1	once	TRBV7-8	TRBD2	CASSPRTSQREQFF	TGTGCCAGCAGCCCCCGGACTAGTCAACGTGAGCAGTTCTTC
TRBJ1-1	.	TRBV24-1	TRBD1	CATRRQGNTEAFF	TGTGCCACCAGGCGACAGGGAAACACTGAAGCTTTCTTT
TRBJ1-1	.	TRBV6-5	.	CASSSAPAALNTEAFF	TGTGCCAGCAGTTCCGCCCCGGCGGCGCTGAACACTGAAGCTTTCTTT
TRBJ1-2	.	TRBV10-3	.	CASSPQGGNYGYTF	TGTGCCTCCTCCCCCCAGGGCGGGAATTATGGCTACACCTTC
TRBJ2-5	few	TRBV4-3	.	CASSQGARETQYF	TGCGCCAGCAGCCAAGGGGCTCGGGAGACCCAGTACTTC
TRBJ2-3	.	TRBV5-1	TRBD2	CASSFPTSGRVRSPDTQYF	TGTGCCAGCAGCTTCCCGACTAGCGGGAGGGTCAGGAGCCCAGATACGCAGTATTTT
TRBJ2-1	.	TRBV7-3	TRBD2	CASSLLSGTSGYNEQFF	TGTGCCAGCAGTTTGCTCTCCGGGACTAGCGGCTACAATGAGCAGTTCTTC
TRBJ1-3	once	TRBV7-9	.	CASSSETDSGNTIYF	TGTGCCAGCAGCTCAGAGACAGACTCTGGAAACACCATATATTTT
TRBJ1-3	.	TRBV19	.	CASSIWVRGSGNTIYF	TGTGCCAGTAGTATATGGGTCCGCGGCTCTGGAAACACCATATATTTT
TRBJ2-3	.	TRBV3-1/TRBV3-2	TRBD1	CASSQRTPGGSSTDTQYF	TGTGCCAGCAGCCAAAGAACACCAGGGGGTTCTAGCACAGATACGCAGTATTTT
TRBJ1-1	.	TRBV9	.	CASSVRAGTEAFF	TGTGCCAGCAGCGTTCGCGCGGGCACTGAAGCTTTCTTT
TRBJ1-5	.	TRBV7-2	.	CASKGGGGSNQPQHF	TGTGCCAGCAAAGGAGGGGGAGGGAGCAATCAGCCCCAGCATTTT
TRBJ2-6	many	TRBV19	.	CASSIAEGSGANVLTF	TGTGCCAGTAGTATAGCGGAGGGTTCTGGGGCCAACGTCCTGACTTTC
TRBJ1-3	.	TRBV3-1/TRBV3-2	.	CASSQGTGAGNTIYF	TGTGCCAGCAGCCAAGGGACGGGGGCTGGAAACACCATATATTTT
TRBJ1-1	.	TRBV3-1/TRBV3-2	.	CASSQDQGLGNTEAFF	TGTGCCAGCAGCCAAGATCAAGGCCTAGGGAACACTGAAGCTTTCTTT
TRBJ1-1	.	TRBV18	.	CASSPALNRDTEAFF	TGTGCCAGCTCACCCGCTCTAAACCGGGACACTGAAGCTTTCTTT
TRBJ1-5	.	TRBV19	.	CASSAGVSNQPQHF	TGTGCCAGTAGTGCAGGTGTCAGCAATCAGCCCCAGCATTTT
TRBJ1-2	.	TRBV29-1	.	CSASGRNYGYTF	TGCAGCGCCTCGGGGAGGAACTATGGCTACACCTTC
TRBJ1-5	.	TRBV7-2	.	CASSLSGTLYQPQHF	TGTGCCAGCAGTCTTTCCGGGACACTTTATCAGCCCCAGCATTTT
TRBJ1-1	.	TRBV5-8	.	CASSLVSGITEAFF	TGTGCCAGCAGCTTGGTTTCAGGGATCACTGAAGCTTTCTTT
TRBJ2-2	.	TRBV9	TRBD2	CASTLLADTGELFF	TGTGCCAGCACTCTACTAGCGGATACCGGGGAGCTGTTTTTT
TRBJ2-5	.	TRBV4-1	.	CASSQDDGAARRGSRETQYF	TGCGCCAGCAGCCAAGATGACGGGGCGGCACGTCGGGGGAGTCGGGAGACCCAGTACTTC
TRBJ1-1	.	TRBV20-1	.	CSAAPVGAFF	TGCAGTGCGGCCCCTGTTGGAGCTTTCTTT
TRBJ1-2	.	TRBV6-5	TRBD1	CASSLQGPYGYTF	TGTGCCAGCAGTCTACAGGGGCCCTATGGCTACACCTTC
TRBJ1-1	.	TRBV4-1	.	CASSQGRGPDTEAFF	TGCGCCAGCAGCCAAGGTAGGGGCCCAGACACTGAAGCTTTCTTT
TRBJ2-1	.	TRBV5-1	TRBD2	CASSTTSGGISYNEQFF	TGTGCCAGCAGCACGACTAGCGGGGGCATCTCCTACAATGAGCAGTTCTTC
TRBJ2-1	.	TRBV11-2	.	CASRSGYNEQFF	TGTGCCAGCCGGAGCGGTTACAATGAGCAGTTCTTC
TRBJ1-1	once	TRBV6-5	.	CASNKRTKNTEAFF	TGTGCCAGCAACAAAAGGACAAAGAACACTGAAGCTTTCTTT
TRBJ1-2	.	TRBV27	.	CASSLSGSHRYGYTF	TGTGCCAGCAGTTTATCGGGCAGCCACCGCTATGGCTACACCTTC
TRBJ1-5	.	TRBV3-1/TRBV3-2	.	CASSQGRGNQPQHF	TGTGCCAGCAGCCAGGGCCGGGGAAATCAGCCCCAGCATTTT
TRBJ2-3	.	TRBV6-5	.	CASSRGLSTDTQYF	TGTGCCAGCAGCAGGGGCCTTAGCACAGATACGCAGTATTTT
TRBJ1-4	.	TRBV7-2	TRBD1	CASSLEGATGAKKLFF	TGTGCCAGCAGCTTAGAAGGCGCGACAGGGGCGAAAAAACTGTTTTTT
TRBJ1-3	.	TRBV9	TRBD1	CASSGDIRTGGFGNTIYF	TGTGCCAGCAGCGGGGATATTAGGACAGGGGGGTTTGGAAACACCATATATTTT
TRBJ1-1	.	TRBV24-1	.	CATSELAGGEAFF	TGTGCCACCAGTGAATTGGCGGGAGGGGAAGCTTTCTTT
TRBJ1-2	few	TRBV6-2/TRBV6-3	.	CASSLNSPGASGYTF	TGTGCCAGCAGTCTCAACTCCCCAGGGGCGAGTGGCTACACCTTC
TRBJ1-2	.	TRBV6-5	.	CASSYSTGYGYTF	TGTGCCAGCAGTTACTCCACGGGATATGGCTACACCTTC